One and the same sample provided the 6 T cell receptor beta chains below, sequenced in a study of shared clonotypes between healthy human individuals. Some clones are missing from TCRdb's copy, which holds only in-frame ones; the method was immunoSEQ multiplex PCR. The sample holds 640,000 or so clones, more than 70% seen once. Source material: memory CD4+ T cells sorted from blood. Indicated subset: CD45RA-negative fraction. Every receptor here comes from a woman in her thirties in good health.

This chain joins TRBV27 and TRBJ2-7, with D possibly being TRBD2 (6 bases). The ends were cut back, 5 bases at V and 0 bases at J, with 32 bases in the middle. The CDR3 has 21 amino acids. The germline gives CDR1 MNHEY, CDR2 SMNVEV (reference sequence). CDR3 protein: CASSARSRGSGSGPSSYEQYF. Here the CDR3 DNA reads TGTGCCAGCAGTGCACGGTCCCGGGGGTCAGGGTCGGGGCCGAGCTCCTACGAGCAGTACTTC.

This clone appeared a few times. The V gene is TRBV7-9, the J gene TRBJ1-1; possible D gene TRBD1, 5 bases. Between the trimmed V and J ends, which lost 5 bases and 4 bases, there was a span of 14 bases. The CDR3 is 14 amino acids. Germline V gene lookup returns CDR1 SEHNR and CDR2 FQNEAQ (reference sequence). DNA of the CDR3: TGTGCCAGCAGCGCAAGAGGGGAGGGCACTGAAGCTTTCTTT. Its protein is CASSARGEGTEAFF.

This clone came up many times. V gene TRBV7-3 combines with J gene TRBJ1-1; tentatively, D is TRBD1 (5 bases). Germline lookup yields CDR1 SGHTA and CDR2 FQGTGA. This CDR3 spans 17 amino acids. Trimming took off 5 bases at V and 1 base at J, with 20 bases between the two ends. CDR3 DNA sequence: TGTGCCAGCAGCGTAAGCAGGGCCCTGGAGAGGAACACTGAAGCTTTCTTT. Protein sequence: CASSVSRALERNTEAFF.

The rearrangement links TRBV2 to TRBJ1-3; 7 bases are shared with TRBD1. Losses at the gene ends were 4 bases for V and 3 bases for J; bases not matched to a gene: 9. The CDR3 extends over 16 amino acids. Germline CDR1 is SNHLY and CDR2 is FYNNEI. The CDR3 coding sequence is TGTGCCAGCAGTGCCCAAGTGACAGGGTTTGGAAACACCATATATTTT. It specifies CASSAQVTGFGNTIYF.

To note about this clone: This specimen includes other DNA sequences encoding the same CDR3. The chain is built from TRBV19 and TRBJ1-3, with 7 bases identical to TRBD1. The germline gives CDR1 LNHDA, CDR2 SQIVND (reference sequence). V lost 3 bases to trimming and J lost 2 bases; unmatched junction nucleotides: 4. The CDR3 has 15 residues. In DNA, the CDR3 is TGTGCCAGTAGTATCCCTGGGACAGCTGGAAACACCATATATTTT. This translates into CASSIPGTAGNTIYF.

As regards this clone: Other DNA sequences within the sample encode an identical CDR3. The chain joins TRBV28 to TRBJ2-7; 14 nucleotides align to TRBD2. Germline trimming cut 1 base from V and 4 bases from J; bases unmatched to any gene: 3. Per germline, CDR1 MDHEN and CDR2 SYDVKM. This CDR3 region has 16 residues. CDR3 amino acids: CASSLSGTSGSYEQYF. The CDR3 DNA follows: TGTGCCAGCAGTTTATCAGGGACTAGCGGGAGTTACGAGCAGTACTTC.